These 23 T cell receptor beta chains came from one sample sequenced in a study of blood T cells in healthy people across ages. A second PCR of 7 to 11 cycles used a sample-barcoded 5' primer and a J-beta primer mix. TCRdb used MiXCR to reprocess the 5' RACE reads, holding one entry per CDR3 protein. The sample consists of 1.5 million to 2 million distinct CDR3 sequences, roughly 27% of them appearing once. Sequenced input: blood. Every receptor here comes from a woman aged 25 to 39 in good health.

In this sample, this clonotype turned up once. This may come from a read error, since a much larger clone is one base off. The rearrangement uses TRBV4-3 and TRBJ1-3; no firm D call. This CDR3 is built from 13 residues. V was pared by 4 bases and J by 4 bases, with 8 bases between. Germline V gives CDR1 LGHNA, CDR2 YSLEER. CDR3: CASSREEGNTIYF. In DNA, the CDR3 is TGCGCCAGCAGCCGAGAGGAGGGAAACACCATATATTTT.

This clonotype has a count of ten or more. This chain joins TRBV11-2 and TRBJ2-1; 7 nucleotides agree with TRBD2. In germline, CDR1 is SGHAT, CDR2 FQNNGV. The CDR3 extends over 15 amino acids. Unmatched junction bases numbered 14, after V lost 8 bases and J lost 7 bases. CDR3 sequence (DNA): TGTGCCAGCCGCCCTAGCGGATTCACTCGAAATGAGCAGTTCTTC. Translated, it gives CASRPSGFTRNEQFF.

The CDR3 DNA reads as TGCGCCAGCAGCCAAGGGTGGACTAGTCCAGATACGCAGTATTTT. Its translation: CASSQGWTSPDTQYF. The gene calls are TRBV4-1 and TRBJ2-3; 7 bases fit TRBD2. The CDR3 runs to 15 residues. The V segment lost 1 base and the J segment 4 bases; nucleotides outside the gene matches: 5. Per the germline V gene, CDR1 is MGHRA and CDR2 is YSYEKL.

This clonotype was observed at least ten times. The chain links TRBV11-2 to TRBJ1-4; D gene uncertain. Germline V lookup: CDR1 SGHAT, CDR2 FQNNGV. V lost 4 bases to trimming and J lost 6 bases, with 9 bases between them. The CDR3 contains 13 residues. DNA of the CDR3: TGTGCCAGCAGCTCAGCCCCCGATGAAAAACTGTTTTTT. Protein: CASSSAPDEKLFF. Using reference TRBV11-2 and TRBJ1-4 for the parts outside the CDR3, the full variable domain is EAGVAQSPRYKIIEKRQSVAFWCNPISGHATLYWYQQILGQGPKLLIQFQNNGVVDDSQLPKDRFSAERLKGVDSTLKIQPAKLEDSAVYLCASSSAPDEKLFFGSGTQLSVL.

The rearrangement uses TRBV7-9 and TRBJ2-7, with TRBD1 as a possible D gene (6 bases). This CDR3 comprises 16 residues. Germline V gives CDR1 SEHNR, CDR2 FQNEAQ (reference sequence). V was trimmed by 1 base and J by 6 bases, leaving 19 bases between them. The CDR3 nucleotides are TGTGCCAGCAGCTTAGTTGATCAGGGGAAGGGCCTCGAGCAGTACTTC. This sequence encodes CASSLVDQGKGLEQYF.

This chain links TRBV5-1 with TRBJ1-5; weak D call: TRBD1 (5 bases). The ends were cut back, 7 bases at V and 4 bases at J, with 15 bases in the middle. The CDR3 consists of 14 residues. CDR1 is SGHRS and CDR2 is YFSETQ in the germline V gene. DNA for the CDR3: TGCGCCAGCCGGATTGGCAGGGAGAATCAGCCCCAGCATTTT. Protein sequence: CASRIGRENQPQHF.

This clonotype has just a few counts. The rearrangement uses TRBV11-2 and TRBJ2-7, with D maybe TRBD1 (6 bases). V was trimmed by 5 bases and J by 1 base, leaving 15 bases between them. The CDR3 totals 15 residues. Per germline, CDR1 SGHAT and CDR2 FQNNGV. CDR3 protein: CASSNPRDTSYEQYF. DNA of the CDR3: TGTGCCAGCAGCAACCCTCGGGACACATCCTACGAGCAGTACTTC.

The J gene is TRBJ1-1, the V gene TRBV7-2, with D unclear. The V and J ends lost 5 bases and 4 bases respectively, with 11 bases between them. This CDR3 has 13 amino acids. CDR1 is SGHTA and CDR2 is FQGNSA in the germline V gene. The CDR3 nucleotides read TGTGCCAGCAGCCGACTAACGGCCACTGAAGCTTTCTTT. Amino acid sequence: CASSRLTATEAFF.

This clonotype appeared a few times. This rearrangement joins TRBV29-1 to TRBJ2-3, with no clear D. The CDR3 is 12 amino acids. Germline assignment: CDR1 SQVTM and CDR2 ANQGSEA. V lost 6 bases, J lost 8 bases, and 15 bases lay in between. CDR3 residues: CSVWAAPITQYF. CDR3 coding DNA: TGCAGCGTCTGGGCCGCGCCCATTACGCAGTATTTT.

This clonotype has at least ten counts. The V and J genes are TRBV20-1 and TRBJ2-5; 14 nucleotides line up with TRBD2. From germline, CDR1 is DFQATT and CDR2 SNEGSKA (reference sequence). The CDR3 consists of 17 residues. V was clipped by 3 bases and J by 9 bases; unmatched bases: 15. The CDR3 bases are TGCAGTGCTAGCAAGACTAGCGGGGGGGCCGGGGGGTTGTCCCAGTACTTC. Translation: CSASKTSGGAGGLSQYF.

There are a few counts of this clonotype. The V and J genes are TRBV20-1 and TRBJ1-5; 7 nucleotides line up with TRBD1. Germline trimming cut 6 bases from V and 9 bases from J; bases unmatched to any gene: 14. Germline V lookup: CDR1 DFQATT, CDR2 SNEGSKA (reference sequence). The CDR3 runs to 14 residues. The CDR3 bases are TGCAGTGCCCAAGGACAGGCGGCCGGATCGCCCCAGCATTTT. Amino acid sequence: CSAQGQAAGSPQHF.

This clonotype has just a few counts. The rearrangement links TRBV7-9 to TRBJ1-2, with a weak D call TRBD1 (6 bases). Germline loops: CDR1 SEHNR, CDR2 FQNEAQ (reference sequence). The V gene lost 3 bases and the J gene lost 6 bases, with 14 bases spanning the gap. CDR3 length equals 14 residues. CDR3 DNA sequence: TGTGCCAGCAGCTTTGATACAGGGCCCGATGGCTACACCTTC. It specifies CASSFDTGPDGYTF.

The table lists this clonotype with many counts. The CDR3 bases are TGTGCCAGCAGTAAAGGAGATACCCAGTACTTC. Translation gives CASSKGDTQYF. The V call is TRBV12-3 or TRBV12-4, the J call TRBJ2-3, with unresolved D. The J call may be wrong; the DNA end is better matched by TRBJ2-5. CDR3 length equals 11 residues.

This rearrangement joins TRBV27 to TRBJ2-2; 10 bases are a match to TRBD2. The CDR3 has 17 amino acids. From germline, CDR1 is MNHEY and CDR2 SMNVEV (reference sequence). J gave up 0 bases and V 3 bases, and 4 bases lay outside the gene matches. The CDR3 loop reads CASSFVTSGTNTGELFF. Written as DNA, the CDR3 is TGTGCCAGCAGTTTTGTTACTAGCGGGACGAACACCGGGGAGCTGTTTTTT.

Concerning this clonotype: A much larger clone differs from this one at a single base, so this may be a read error. The chain's CDR3 is CASSPRSSYGSTF. The CDR3 nucleotides are TGTGCCAGCAGCCCAAGGAGCTCCTATGGCTCCACCTTC. The genes are TRBV6-5 and TRBJ1-2, with D uncertain. This CDR3 contains 13 residues. Germline lookup yields CDR1 MNHEY and CDR2 SVGAGI.

This clonotype turned up a few times. The V call is TRBV28, the J call TRBJ1-2; D not resolved. CDR1 and CDR2 (germline): MDHEN, SYDVKM. The CDR3 covers 13 residues. V lost 9 bases to trimming and J lost 3 bases, with 14 bases between them. The CDR3 region is CASRAGSYYGYTF. The CDR3 DNA reads TGTGCCAGTCGCGCCGGGTCCTACTATGGCTACACCTTC.

CDR3: CASSVGSSLEQYF. The CDR3 DNA sequence: TGCGCCAGCAGTGTTGGGAGTTCTCTCGAGCAGTACTTC. The chain recombines TRBV5-1 with TRBJ2-7; tentatively, D is TRBD2 (5 bases). Germline V lookup: CDR1 SGHRS, CDR2 YFSETQ. V lost 5 bases and J lost 6, with 15 bases in between. The CDR3 length is 13 residues.

This clonotype was counted a few times. The chain recombines TRBV15 with TRBJ1-2; D ambiguous. This CDR3 region has 16 residues. Germline V gene data show CDR1 as LNHNV and CDR2 as YYDKDF (reference sequence). V shed 0 bases and J shed 1 base, with 12 bases lying between them. CDR3 DNA sequence: TGTGCCACCAGCAGAGACACCTTGATGGATAACTATGGCTACACCTTC. Translation gives CATSRDTLMDNYGYTF.

The chain links TRBV12-3 or TRBV12-4 to TRBJ2-1; maybe TRBD2 (7 bases). V shed 4 bases and J shed 4 bases, with 17 bases lying between them. The CDR3 has 16 residues. The chain's CDR3 is CASSSGLGGNYNEQFF. The CDR3 region has the DNA TGTGCCAGCAGTTCAGGACTAGGGGGAAATTACAATGAGCAGTTCTTC.

This clonotype was seen at least ten times. The CDR3 sequence: CASSSGRTDTQYF. The DNA for the CDR3 is TGTGCCAGCAGCTCTGGGCGGACAGATACGCAGTATTTT. V and J are TRBV12-3 or TRBV12-4 and TRBJ2-3; D is undetermined. Trimming left V 6 bases short and J 3 bases short, with 10 bases between. This CDR3 comprises 13 residues.

This clonotype was detected ten times or more. This sequence joins TRBV29-1 and TRBJ2-5, with TRBD2 matching 11 bases. V lost 7 bases and J lost 3; bases outside the gene matches: 1. The CDR3 has 12 residues. Germline assignment: CDR1 SQVTM and CDR2 ANQGSEA. The chain's CDR3 is CSGSGGEETQYF. The CDR3 region has the DNA TGCAGCGGTAGCGGGGGGGAAGAGACCCAGTACTTC.

This clonotype was detected only a few times. V is TRBV3-1 and J is TRBJ2-3; TRBD1 or TRBD2 may be the D gene (6 bases each). Germline V CDR1 and CDR2: LGHDT, YNNKEL (reference sequence). Deletions cut 0 bases from V and 1 base from J, with 14 bases between. The CDR3 spans 17 residues. The DNA of the CDR3 is TGTGCCAGCAGCCAAGATACTGGGGGCGGGGGCACAGATACGCAGTATTTT. Translating it yields CASSQDTGGGGTDTQYF.

On this clonotype itself: A clone one base away is much larger, so this may be a read error. CDR3 sequence: CASSPQTSGVDSSYNGQFF. Here the CDR3 DNA reads TGTGCCAGCAGCCCCCAGACTAGCGGGGTAGACAGCTCCTACAATGGGCAGTTCTTC. The V and J genes are TRBV7-6 and TRBJ2-1, with 11 bases identical to TRBD2. The CDR3 length is 19 residues. Germline V CDR1 and CDR2: SGHVS, FNYEAQ.